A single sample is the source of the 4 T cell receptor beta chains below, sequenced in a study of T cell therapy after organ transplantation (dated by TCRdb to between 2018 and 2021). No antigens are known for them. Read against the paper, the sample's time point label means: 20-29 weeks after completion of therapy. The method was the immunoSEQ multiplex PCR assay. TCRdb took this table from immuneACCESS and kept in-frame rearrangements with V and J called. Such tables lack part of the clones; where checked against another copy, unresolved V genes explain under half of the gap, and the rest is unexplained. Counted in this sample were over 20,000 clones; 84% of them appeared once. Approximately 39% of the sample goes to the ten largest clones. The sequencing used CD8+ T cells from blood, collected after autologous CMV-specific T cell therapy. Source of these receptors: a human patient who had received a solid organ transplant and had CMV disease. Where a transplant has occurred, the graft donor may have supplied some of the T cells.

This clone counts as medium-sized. The CDR3 is CASSQSTEGSYEQYF. The CDR3 DNA is TGTGCCAGCAGCCAATCAACGGAGGGCTCCTACGAGCAGTACTTC. J is TRBJ2-7 and V is TRBV4-2; D is perhaps TRBD2 (6 bases). Germline V gene lookup returns CDR1 LGHNA and CDR2 YNFKEQ. Trimming shortened V by 2 bases and J by 0 bases, and 11 bases separated the two germline ends. The CDR3 is made up of 15 amino acids.

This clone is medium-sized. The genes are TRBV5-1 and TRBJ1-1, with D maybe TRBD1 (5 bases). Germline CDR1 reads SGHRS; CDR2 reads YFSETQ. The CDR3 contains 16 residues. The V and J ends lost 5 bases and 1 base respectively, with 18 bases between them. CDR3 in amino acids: CASSYGTYSTNTEAFF. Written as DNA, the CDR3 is TGCGCCAGCAGTTATGGGACGTATTCTACGAACACTGAAGCTTTCTTT.

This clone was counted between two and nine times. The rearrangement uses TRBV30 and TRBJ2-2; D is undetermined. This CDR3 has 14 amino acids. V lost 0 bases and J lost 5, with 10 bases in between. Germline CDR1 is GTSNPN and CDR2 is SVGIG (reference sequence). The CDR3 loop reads CAWSVGMETGELFF. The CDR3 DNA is TGTGCCTGGAGTGTAGGGATGGAGACCGGGGAGCTGTTTTTT.

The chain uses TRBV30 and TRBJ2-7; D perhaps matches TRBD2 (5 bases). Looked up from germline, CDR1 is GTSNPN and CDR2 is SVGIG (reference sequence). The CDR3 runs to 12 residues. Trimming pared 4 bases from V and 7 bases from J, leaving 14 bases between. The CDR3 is CAWNRPPGEQYF. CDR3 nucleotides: TGTGCCTGGAATAGACCGCCGGGGGAGCAGTACTTC.